A single TCR beta chain is shown here with its context. No much larger clonotype is one base removed from it; base qualities were not supplied. This record belongs to a study of CD8 T cells and mutated HIV epitopes (dated by TCRdb to the early 2020s). Broadly, across the study: Acutely infected subjects were selected based on the epitope form in their transmitted founder virus and on their ELISpot responses. Seven chronically and a handful of acutely HIV-infected subjects were included in the cohort. Of some 150 subjects screened, the criteria for sorting epitope-specific T cells were met by only a subset. Single-cell TCR alpha/beta chains were sequenced from CD8+ T cells specific for the non-adapted (NAE) and adapted (AE) forms of four HIV Nef epitopes. The epitopes were TL10, KY11, RF10 and TY8. The same epitope was not tested in every subject, and RF10 alone was examined in both acute and chronic HIV infection. Paper-wide results and their limitations: Higher clonality was observed in dual tetramer+ cells from chronic subjects than in those from acute subjects (mean difference around 0.32), although the study was underpowered for detection of a significant difference. The main limitations acknowledged were the small number of subjects and the diversity of their clinical presentations. Only the acutely infected subjects showed single-reactive CD8+ T cells, which suggests possible clonal selection between acute and chronic infection. Multiple alpha and beta chain CDR3s were present in some wells, and only cells with both an alpha and a beta chain were included.

In light of the paper, this sample's time point label describes: sampled during acute HIV-1 infection (about 23-92 days post infection). Ficoll density gradient separation was used to isolate peripheral blood mononuclear cells from leukapheresis or whole blood, and the isolated cells were then cryopreserved. Without any stimulation, thawed PBMCs were stained with HLA class I tetramers loaded with either the NAE or the AE epitope to identify resting antigen-specific CD8+ T cells. A BD FACS Aria III was used to sort single CD8+ T cells into 96-well plates that held lysis buffer. V trim: 5 bases; J trim: 2 bases; unmatched bases: 18. Taken from cysteine to phenylalanine, the CDR3 has 17 residues. This entry keeps only the CDR3 DNA: 51 bases, framed from base 1. CDR1 and CDR2 are drawn from the germline V gene (reference sequence): DFQATT, SNEGSKA. Library preparation used single-cell sequencing. Single-cell cDNA was generated with a method adapted from Smart-seq2 and MARS-Seq, using oligo-dT primers with well-specific UMIs and KAPA HiFi first-round PCR. Pooled first-round products underwent nested PCR with template-switch oligo forward primers and barcoded reverse primers specific to the TCR alpha and beta chains. The products were purified with AMPure XP, indexed with TruSeq adapters, and then quantified with the KAPA Universal qPCR Library Quantification Kit. An Illumina MiSeq running 2x300 bp paired-end chemistry was used to sequence the TCR libraries. The authors' pipeline ran thus. After quality filtering, reads were demultiplexed to wells, mapped to the TCRA and TCRB loci, assigned to clonotypes using MiXCR, and analysed in VGAS. A modified version of the VDJfasta platform was used to deconvolute the TCR data. An analysis of CDR3 overlap between plates ruled out large-scale cross-plate contamination. Clonality was computed as one minus the ratio of unique productive CDR3s to total productive CDR3s. TCRdb's own reprocessing of the public reads used fastp at Q25 and MiXCR and kept productive beta chains. Rows merge per CDR3 protein into single entries with the most common DNA and genes. The V and J calls come from TCRdb's annotation, not from the publication. This sample lists about 440 distinct CDR3 sequences; around half were detected once. Around three fifths of the sample lies in the top ten.

The source was CD8+ T cells sorted from blood by dual tetramer staining, collected during acute HIV infection. Sample cell subset or site, as interpreted from the label and publication: cells binding both NAE and AE RF10 tetramers (cross-reactive), unstimulated. This receptor chain uses TRBV20-1 and TRBJ2-7; TRBD2 fits 7 bases in the junction. The clonotype comes from a man in his thirties or forties with HIV-1 infection. The bases are TGCAGTGCTCCTCAGCGGCTAGCGGAGACCCCTGCCTACGAGCAGTACTTC. The resulting protein is CSAPQRLAETPAYEQYF.